This T cell receptor beta chain was sequenced for a study of T cells in localized non-small cell lung cancer. Study-level points and caveats: Out of the top 100 tumor clones, a median around 57 were seen in adjacent lung.

Turning to this clone: The antigen remains undetermined.

The CDR3 length is 12 residues. Trimming cost V 5 bases and J 13 bases, with 17 bases left between them. The germline V gene has CDR1 SNHLY and CDR2 FYNNEI. Assay: immunoSEQ multiplex PCR; the TCRdb copy retains only in-frame clones and omits some. The sample has over 55,000 clones, roughly 90% seen once. This chain joins TRBV2 and TRBJ2-5; a weak D match, TRBD2 (6 bases). Sequencing was performed on peripheral blood, taken before any cancer treatment. This TCR derives from a woman aged 40 to 75 with stage I lung adenocarcinoma. The CDR3 nucleotides are TGTGCCAGCAGTCCCCGTGGGGGGACCGCGTACTTC. Translating gives CASSPRGGTAYF. The full variable domain, its missing parts supplied by reference TRBV2 and TRBJ2-5, is EPEVTQTPSHQVTQMGQEVILRCVPISNHLYFYWYRQILGQKVEFLVSFYNNEISEKSEIFDDQFSVERPDGSNFTLKIRSTKLEDSAMYFCASSPRGGTAYFGPGTRLLVL.